Below, 27 T cell receptor beta chains from the same sample are listed, as sequenced in a study of chemoradiotherapy in HPV16-positive cancers. The protocol was immunoSEQ multiplex PCR, while the TCRdb copy is restricted to in-frame clones and leaves out a portion. This sample yields about 5,400 clones, of which 89% are seen a single time; 1.9% belongs to the top ten. Sequencing used blood, obtained from a patient who underwent chemoradiotherapy. These receptors originate from a human donor with HPV-associated anogenital cancer.

This chain links TRBV10-1 with TRBJ2-2; a weak D match, TRBD2 (10 bases). This CDR3 has 19 residues. In germline, CDR1 is WNHNN, CDR2 SYGVQD (reference sequence). Trimming took 4 bases from V and 3 from J, leaving 24 bases between them. The CDR3 bases are TGCGCCAGCAGTGTACAGGGGGCTCAACTAGCGGGGCACACCGGGGAGCTGTTTTTT. Its translation: CASSVQGAQLAGHTGELFF.

This sequence joins TRBV18 and TRBJ2-5, with 9 bases lining up with TRBD2. J lost 4 bases, V lost 1 base, and 4 bases had no gene match. The germline gives CDR1 KGHSH, CDR2 LQKENI. This CDR3 has 15 amino acids. The CDR3 bases are TGTGCCAGCTCACCACTTAGCGGGAGAGGAGAGACCCAGTACTTC. It translates to CASSPLSGRGETQYF.

The chain couples TRBV14 to TRBJ2-2; possibly TRBD2 for D (6 bases). This CDR3 contains 15 residues. Per the germline V gene, CDR1 is SGHDN and CDR2 is FVKESK. V was pared by 4 bases and J by 1 base, with 10 bases between. The CDR3 protein is CASSRDLGNTGELFF. The CDR3 nucleotides are TGTGCCAGCAGCCGGGACTTAGGGAACACCGGGGAGCTGTTTTTT.

The chain employs TRBV5-1 and TRBJ1-6; 7 bases match TRBD1. CDR1 SGHRS and CDR2 YFSETQ come from the germline V gene. The junction had 12 bases not matched to a gene; V was cut back by 5 bases and J by 4 bases. The CDR3 is made up of 17 amino acids. The DNA of the CDR3 is TGCGCCAGCAGTCTGACAGGGCTACGACGATATAATTCACCCCTCCACTTT. This sequence encodes CASSLTGLRRYNSPLHF.

The rearrangement links TRBV30 to TRBJ2-7, with D tentatively TRBD1 (5 bases). This CDR3 has 12 residues. The germline V gene encodes CDR1 GTSNPN and CDR2 SVGIG (reference sequence). Trimming stripped 8 bases from V and 2 bases from J, with 13 bases between. The CDR3 spells CALETGTYEQYF. The CDR3 nucleotides are TGTGCCCTGGAAACAGGAACCTACGAGCAGTACTTC. Combining the CDR3 with reference TRBV30 and TRBJ2-7 gives the whole variable domain SQTIHQWPATLVQPVGSPLSLECTVEGTSNPNLYWYRQAAGRGLQLLFYSVGIGQISSEVPQNLSASRPQDRQFILSSKKLLLSDSGFYLCALETGTYEQYFGPGTRLTVT.

The gene calls are TRBV9 and TRBJ2-1; D possibly uses TRBD1 or TRBD2 (5 bases each). The germline gives CDR1 SGDLS, CDR2 YYNGEE. V lost 0 bases to trimming and J lost 8 bases, with 21 bases between them. The CDR3 loop spans 17 amino acids. The CDR3 loop reads CASSVGIRDRLIDEQFF. The CDR3 DNA is TGTGCCAGCAGCGTAGGGATTAGGGACCGCCTCATCGATGAGCAGTTCTTC.

CDR3 residues: CASSPPLAGESPSTDTQYF. CDR3 coding DNA: TGTGCCAGCTCACCACCCCTAGCGGGAGAATCCCCTAGCACAGATACGCAGTATTTT. V and J are TRBV18 and TRBJ2-3; 10 bases line up with TRBD2. The length of the CDR3 is 19 residues. With 0 bases clipped from V and 0 bases from J, the junction kept 9 bases outside the gene matches. Germline CDR1 reads KGHSH; CDR2 reads LQKENI.

The V gene is TRBV7-2, the J gene TRBJ2-1; a possible D gene is TRBD1 (5 bases). V was shortened by 2 bases and J by 7 bases, with 12 bases between the two germline ends. The germline gives CDR1 SGHTA, CDR2 FQGNSA. CDR3 length: 14 amino acids. Here the CDR3 reads CASSLILAGNEQFF. The CDR3 DNA reads as TGTGCCAGCAGCTTAATCTTGGCAGGGAATGAGCAGTTCTTC.

The rearrangement joins TRBV15 to TRBJ2-7; 10 bases align to TRBD2. The germline V gene encodes CDR1 LNHNV and CDR2 YYDKDF (reference sequence). The CDR3 runs 17 residues. V lost 3 bases and J lost 0; bases outside the gene matches: 8. For the CDR3, the DNA is TGTGCCACCAGCAGCGGGTCTAGCGGGGGACGCTCCTACGAGCAGTACTTC. Translated: CATSSGSSGGRSYEQYF.

In its sample, this clone was seen a few times. The rearrangement joins TRBV4-2 to TRBJ2-1; D uncertain. V lost 5 bases and J lost 4, with 12 bases in between. CDR3 size: 14 residues. Looked up from germline, CDR1 is LGHNA and CDR2 is YNFKEQ. The CDR3 sequence: CASSTEDEYNEQFF. Written as DNA, the CDR3 is TGTGCCAGCAGCACCGAAGATGAGTACAATGAGCAGTTCTTC.

The chain employs TRBV5-1 and TRBJ1-2; D gene ambiguous. The V gene's germline CDR1 is SGHRS and CDR2 YFSETQ. Trimming took 6 bases from V and 0 from J, leaving 15 bases between them. The CDR3 covers 15 residues. CDR3 coding DNA: TGCGCCAGCACCCTGACCCCGTTAGCTAACTATGGCTACACCTTC. It is translated as CASTLTPLANYGYTF. Based on the CDR3 plus reference TRBV5-1 and TRBJ1-2, the full variable domain is KAGVTQTPRYLIKTRGQQVTLSCSPISGHRSVSWYQQTPGQGLQFLFEYFSETQRNKGNFPGRFSGRQFSNSRSEMNVSTLELGDSALYLCASTLTPLANYGYTFGSGTRLTVV.

The chain joins TRBV6-1 to TRBJ2-7, with 9 bases aligning to TRBD2. Germline V gives CDR1 MNHNS, CDR2 SASEGT. The CDR3 covers 15 residues. J was trimmed by 0 bases and V by 8 bases; bases with no gene match: 8. The CDR3 here is CASGLLSGGSYEQYF. The CDR3 DNA follows: TGTGCCAGCGGGTTACTTAGCGGGGGCTCCTACGAGCAGTACTTC.

The chain is built from TRBV5-1 and TRBJ2-4, with 16 bases matching TRBD2. The V gene's germline CDR1 is SGHRS and CDR2 YFSETQ. Trimming at V came to 4 bases and at J to 0 bases, leaving 4 bases not matched to a gene. The CDR3 extends over 18 amino acids. The CDR3 DNA reads as TGCGCCAGCAGCATAGGGACTAGCGGGGGGGGAGCCAAAAACATTCAGTACTTC. Amino acids: CASSIGTSGGGAKNIQYF.

The chain employs TRBV27 and TRBJ1-2, with TRBD1 identical over 9 bases. CDR3 size: 14 residues. In germline, CDR1 is MNHEY, CDR2 SMNVEV (reference sequence). The V segment lost 8 bases and the J segment 4 bases; nucleotides outside the gene matches: 8. CDR3 bases: TGTGCCAGCGCTAGAGACAGGGGGACCTATGGCTACACCTTC. Its translation: CASARDRGTYGYTF.

V usage is TRBV6-1 and J usage is TRBJ2-5; TRBD2 matches at 8 bases. This CDR3 spans 15 amino acids. V was clipped by 4 bases and J by 1 base; unmatched bases: 5. Germline V gives CDR1 MNHNS, CDR2 SASEGT. Written as DNA, the CDR3 is TGTGCCAGCAGTGGTCTAGCGGGCTCCCAAGAGACCCAGTACTTC. This gives the protein CASSGLAGSQETQYF.

The rearrangement uses TRBV6-5 and TRBJ2-3, with 7 bases aligning to TRBD2. The CDR3 sequence is 15 residues long. V was pared by 0 bases and J by 6 bases, with 6 bases of the junction left unmatched. CDR1 and CDR2 (germline): MNHEY, SVGAGI. The CDR3 DNA sequence: TGTGCCAGCAGTTACTCGGGGGGGGAGGTCGATACGCAGTATTTT. The encoded protein is CASSYSGGEVDTQYF.

The J gene is TRBJ1-4, the V gene TRBV30; no clear D gene. CDR3 length: 14 residues. The ends were cut back, 1 base at V and 6 bases at J, with 12 bases in the middle. The germline CDR1 and CDR2 sequences are GTSNPN and SVGIG (reference sequence). The CDR3 DNA follows: TGTGCCTGGAGTGCCGGGAAGTGGGATGAAAAACTGTTTTTT. Translating gives CAWSAGKWDEKLFF.

This chain connects TRBV7-9 to TRBJ1-1; no clear D. The CDR3 spans 15 residues. Deletions cut 2 bases from V and 0 bases from J, with 10 bases between. Germline-derived CDR1 and CDR2 are SEHNR and FQNEAQ (reference sequence). The CDR3 nucleotides are TGTGCCAGCAGCTTACTACCGGGCTTGAACACTGAAGCTTTCTTT. Its translation: CASSLLPGLNTEAFF. Full variable domain (remainder filled in from reference TRBV7-9 and TRBJ1-1): DTGVSQNPRHKITKRGQNVTFRCDPISEHNRLYWYRQTLGQGPEFLTYFQNEAQLEKSRLLSDRFSAERPKGSFSTLEIQRTEQGDSAMYLCASSLLPGLNTEAFFGQGTRLTVV.

The chain couples TRBV19 to TRBJ2-2; no reliable D call. CDR3 length: 11 residues. V lost 7 bases to trimming and J lost 0 bases, with 0 bases between them. The V gene's germline CDR1 is LNHDA and CDR2 SQIVND (reference sequence). The CDR3 reads CASTNTGELFF. In DNA form, the CDR3 reads TGTGCCAGTACGAACACCGGGGAGCTGTTTTTT.

V and J are TRBV19 and TRBJ2-7, with 7 bases aligning to TRBD1. The V gene's germline CDR1 is LNHDA and CDR2 SQIVND (reference sequence). The CDR3 loop spans 14 amino acids. With V trimmed by 6 bases and J by 0 bases, 5 bases remained unmatched. This chain's CDR3 is CASRRDRNSYEQYF. CDR3 bases: TGTGCCAGTAGGAGGGACAGAAACTCCTACGAGCAGTACTTC.

V and J are TRBV7-2 and TRBJ1-1; 8 nucleotides match TRBD1. Germline V gene data show CDR1 as SGHTA and CDR2 as FQGNSA. This CDR3 is 15 amino acids long. V lost 5 bases, J lost 1 base, and 6 bases stayed unmatched. The CDR3: CASSPPGQGNTEAFF. The CDR3 region has the DNA TGTGCCAGCAGCCCCCCTGGACAGGGGAACACTGAAGCTTTCTTT.

J is TRBJ1-6 and V is TRBV7-3; tentatively, D is TRBD1 (5 bases). The CDR3 length is 14 residues. V lost 4 bases and J lost 4, with 8 bases in between. Germline V gene lookup returns CDR1 SGHTA and CDR2 FQGTGA. The CDR3 spells CASSYQGYNSPLHF. CDR3 DNA sequence: TGTGCCAGCAGCTATCAGGGTTATAATTCACCCCTCCACTTT.

Turning to this clone: One end of the junction does not line up with germline, which may come from a read error. The chain links TRBV29-1 to TRBJ2-5; either TRBD1 or TRBD2 may supply D (5 bases each). The germline CDR1 and CDR2 sequences are SQVTM and ANQGSEA. There are 13 residues in the CDR3. The CDR3: CSVEGTVQETQYF. CDR3 in DNA: TGCAGCGTAGAAGGGACCGTACAAGAGACCCAGTACTTC.

A few counts support this clone. J is TRBJ1-2 and V is TRBV19, with TRBD1 as a possible D gene (6 bases). Trimming shortened V by 8 bases and J by 4 bases, and 14 bases separated the two germline ends. This CDR3 has 13 residues. Germline V gene lookup returns CDR1 LNHDA and CDR2 SQIVND (reference sequence). The CDR3 region has the DNA TGTGCCAGTTCCCCGGACAGCTCCTATGGCTACACCTTC. Its protein product is CASSPDSSYGYTF.

This clone was seen more than once but under ten times. The gene calls are TRBV4-2 and TRBJ2-3; TRBD2 aligns across 14 bases. Trimming cost V 1 base and J 4 bases; bases outside gene matches: 1. This CDR3 is 16 amino acids long. The germline CDR1 and CDR2 sequences are LGHNA and YNFKEQ. CDR3 residues: CASSQGLAGGPDTQYF. The CDR3 DNA reads TGTGCCAGCAGCCAAGGACTAGCGGGGGGGCCAGATACGCAGTATTTT.

The V gene is TRBV7-8, the J gene TRBJ1-2, with 9 bases matching TRBD1. Trimming removed 5 bases from V and 6 bases from J; junction bases left unmatched: 7. This CDR3 has 14 residues. The germline V gene encodes CDR1 SGHVS and CDR2 FQNEAQ. CDR3 protein: CASSQIQGANGYTF. The CDR3 DNA reads as TGTGCCAGCAGCCAAATACAGGGGGCAAATGGCTACACCTTC.

The chain couples TRBV18 to TRBJ2-7; 11 nucleotides line up with TRBD2. The CDR3 sequence is 15 residues long. CDR1 KGHSH and CDR2 LQKENI come from the germline V gene. V lost 4 bases, J lost 3 bases, and 5 bases stayed unmatched. CDR3 sequence reads: CASSLPGLADYEQYF. In nucleotides, the CDR3 is TGTGCCAGCTCACTCCCGGGACTAGCGGACTACGAGCAGTACTTC. Drawing the rest from reference TRBV18 and TRBJ2-7, the complete variable domain is NAGVMQNPRHLVRRRGQEARLRCSPMKGHSHVYWYRQLPEEGLKFMVYLQKENIIDESGMPKERFSAEFPKEGPSILRIQQVVRGDSAAYFCASSLPGLADYEQYFGPGTRLTVT.